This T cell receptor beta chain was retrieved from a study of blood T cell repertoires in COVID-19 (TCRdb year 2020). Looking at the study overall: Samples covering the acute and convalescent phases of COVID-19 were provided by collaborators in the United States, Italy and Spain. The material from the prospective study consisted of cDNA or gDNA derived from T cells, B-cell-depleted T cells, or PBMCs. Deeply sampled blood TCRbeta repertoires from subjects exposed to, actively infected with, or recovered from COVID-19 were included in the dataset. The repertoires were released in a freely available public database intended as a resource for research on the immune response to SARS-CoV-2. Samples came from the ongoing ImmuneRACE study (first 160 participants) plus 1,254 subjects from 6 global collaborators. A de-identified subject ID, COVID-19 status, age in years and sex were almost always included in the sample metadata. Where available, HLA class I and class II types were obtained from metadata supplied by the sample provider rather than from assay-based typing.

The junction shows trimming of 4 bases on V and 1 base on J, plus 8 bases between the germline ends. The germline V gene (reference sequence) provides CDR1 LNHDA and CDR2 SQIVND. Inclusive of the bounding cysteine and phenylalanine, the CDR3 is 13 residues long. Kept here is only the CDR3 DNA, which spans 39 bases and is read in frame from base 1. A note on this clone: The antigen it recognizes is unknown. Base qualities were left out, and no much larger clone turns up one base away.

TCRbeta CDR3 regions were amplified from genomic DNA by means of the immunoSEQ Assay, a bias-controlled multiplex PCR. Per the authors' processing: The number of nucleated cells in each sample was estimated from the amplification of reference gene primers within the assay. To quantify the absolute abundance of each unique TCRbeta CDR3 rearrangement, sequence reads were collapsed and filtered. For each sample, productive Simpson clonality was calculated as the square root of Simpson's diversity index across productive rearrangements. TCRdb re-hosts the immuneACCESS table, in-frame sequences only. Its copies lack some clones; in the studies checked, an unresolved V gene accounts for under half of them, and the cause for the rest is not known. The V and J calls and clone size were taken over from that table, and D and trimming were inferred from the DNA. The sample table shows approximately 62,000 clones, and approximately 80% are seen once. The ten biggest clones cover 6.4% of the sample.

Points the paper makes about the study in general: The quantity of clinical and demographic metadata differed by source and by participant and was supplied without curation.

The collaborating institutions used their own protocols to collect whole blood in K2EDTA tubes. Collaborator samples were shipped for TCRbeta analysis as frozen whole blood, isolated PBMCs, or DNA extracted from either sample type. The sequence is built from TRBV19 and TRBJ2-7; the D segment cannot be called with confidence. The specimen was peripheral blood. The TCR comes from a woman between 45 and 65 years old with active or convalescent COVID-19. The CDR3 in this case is CASSKTGSYEQYF. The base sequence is TGTGCCAGTAGTAAGACGGGTTCCTACGAGCAGTACTTC.